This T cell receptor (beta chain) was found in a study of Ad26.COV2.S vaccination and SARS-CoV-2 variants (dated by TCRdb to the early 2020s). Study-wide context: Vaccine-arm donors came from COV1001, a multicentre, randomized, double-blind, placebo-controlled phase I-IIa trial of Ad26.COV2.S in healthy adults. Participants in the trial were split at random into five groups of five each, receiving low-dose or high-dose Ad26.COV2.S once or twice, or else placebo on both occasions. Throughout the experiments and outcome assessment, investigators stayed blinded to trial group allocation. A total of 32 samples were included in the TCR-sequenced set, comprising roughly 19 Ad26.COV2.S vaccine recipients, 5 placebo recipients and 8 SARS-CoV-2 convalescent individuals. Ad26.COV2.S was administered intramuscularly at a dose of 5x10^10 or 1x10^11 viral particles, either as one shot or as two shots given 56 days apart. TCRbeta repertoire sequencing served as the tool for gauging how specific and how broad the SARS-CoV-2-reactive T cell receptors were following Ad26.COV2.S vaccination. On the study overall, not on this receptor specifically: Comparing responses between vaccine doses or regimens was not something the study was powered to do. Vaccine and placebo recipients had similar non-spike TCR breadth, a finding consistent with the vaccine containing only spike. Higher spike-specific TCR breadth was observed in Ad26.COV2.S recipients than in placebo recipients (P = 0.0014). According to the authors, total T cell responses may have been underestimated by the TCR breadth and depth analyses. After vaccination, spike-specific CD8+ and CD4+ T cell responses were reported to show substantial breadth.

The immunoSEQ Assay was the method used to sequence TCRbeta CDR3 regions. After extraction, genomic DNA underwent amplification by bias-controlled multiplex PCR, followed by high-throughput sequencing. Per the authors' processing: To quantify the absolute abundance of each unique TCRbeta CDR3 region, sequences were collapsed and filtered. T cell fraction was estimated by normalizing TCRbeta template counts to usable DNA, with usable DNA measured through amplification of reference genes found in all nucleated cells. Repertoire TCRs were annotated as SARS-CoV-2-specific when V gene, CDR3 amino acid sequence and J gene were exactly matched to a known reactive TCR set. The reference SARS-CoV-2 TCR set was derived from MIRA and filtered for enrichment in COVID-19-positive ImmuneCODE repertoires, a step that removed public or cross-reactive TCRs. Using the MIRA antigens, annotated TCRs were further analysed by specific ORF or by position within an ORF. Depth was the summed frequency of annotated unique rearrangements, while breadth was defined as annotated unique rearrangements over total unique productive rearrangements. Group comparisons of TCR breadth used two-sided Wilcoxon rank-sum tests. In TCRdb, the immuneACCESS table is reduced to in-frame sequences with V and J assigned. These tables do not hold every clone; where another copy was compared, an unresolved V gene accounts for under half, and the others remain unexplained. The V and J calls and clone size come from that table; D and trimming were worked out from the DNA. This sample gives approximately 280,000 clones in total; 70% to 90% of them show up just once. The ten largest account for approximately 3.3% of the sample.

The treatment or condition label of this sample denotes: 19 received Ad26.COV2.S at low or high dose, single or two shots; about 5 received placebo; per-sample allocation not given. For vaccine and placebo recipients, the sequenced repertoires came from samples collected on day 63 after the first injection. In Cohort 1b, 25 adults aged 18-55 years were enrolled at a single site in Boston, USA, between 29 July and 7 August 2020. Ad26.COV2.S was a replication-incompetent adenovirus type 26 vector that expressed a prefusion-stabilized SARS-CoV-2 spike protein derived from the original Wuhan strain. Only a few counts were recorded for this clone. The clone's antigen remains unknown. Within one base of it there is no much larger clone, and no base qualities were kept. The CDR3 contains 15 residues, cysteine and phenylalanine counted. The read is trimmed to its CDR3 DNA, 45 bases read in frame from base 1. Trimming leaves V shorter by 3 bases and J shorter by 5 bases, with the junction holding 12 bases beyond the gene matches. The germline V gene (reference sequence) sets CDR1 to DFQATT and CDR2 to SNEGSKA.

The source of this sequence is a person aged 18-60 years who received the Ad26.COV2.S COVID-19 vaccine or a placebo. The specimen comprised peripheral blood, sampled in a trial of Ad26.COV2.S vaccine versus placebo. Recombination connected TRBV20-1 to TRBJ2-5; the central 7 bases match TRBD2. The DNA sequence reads TGCAGTGCTAGTCCGCGACTAGCCCCCAGTGAGACCCAGTACTTC. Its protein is CSASPRLAPSETQYF.